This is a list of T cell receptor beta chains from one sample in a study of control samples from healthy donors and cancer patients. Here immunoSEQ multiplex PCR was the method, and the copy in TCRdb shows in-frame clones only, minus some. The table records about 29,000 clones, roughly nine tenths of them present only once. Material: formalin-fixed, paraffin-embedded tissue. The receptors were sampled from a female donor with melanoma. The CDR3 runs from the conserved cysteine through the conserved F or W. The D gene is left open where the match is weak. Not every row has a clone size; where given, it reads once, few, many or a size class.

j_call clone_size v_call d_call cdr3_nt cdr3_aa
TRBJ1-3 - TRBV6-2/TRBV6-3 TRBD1 TGTGCCAGCAGTACCGGAACAGGGGACCCGCGAAACACCATATATTTT CASSTGTGDPRNTIYF
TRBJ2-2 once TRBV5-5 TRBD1 TGTGCCAGCAGCTACGTCCCGGGACAGCCTGGGGCGAACACCGGGGAGCTGTTTTTT CASSYVPGQPGANTGELFF
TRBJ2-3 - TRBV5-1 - TGCGCCAGCAGCTTATCCGGGGGCGCGAACACAGATACGCAGTATTTT CASSLSGGANTDTQYF
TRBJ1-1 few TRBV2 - TGTGCCAGCAGGGGTGGACCTGAAGCTTTCTTT CASRGGPEAFF
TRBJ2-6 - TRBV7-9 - TGTGCCAGCAGCTTATACAGACGCTCTGGGGCCAACGTCCTGACTTTC CASSLYRRSGANVLTF
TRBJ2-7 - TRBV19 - TGTGCCAGTAGTTTGCCGGGGGCACGGTCCTACGAGCAGTACTTC CASSLPGARSYEQYF
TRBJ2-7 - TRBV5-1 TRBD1 TGCGCCAGCACGCTTCCGGGACAGGGCTACGAGCAGTACTTC CASTLPGQGYEQYF
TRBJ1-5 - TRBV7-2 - TGTGCCAGCAGCGCTCCGGGGCATCCGCCCCAGCATTTT CASSAPGHPPQHF
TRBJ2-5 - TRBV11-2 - TGTGCCAGCAGCCCGAGGGACTTGCAAGAGACCCAGTACTTC CASSPRDLQETQYF
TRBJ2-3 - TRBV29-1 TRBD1 TGCAGCGTAGGACAGGGGAGCACAGATACGCAGTATTTT CSVGQGSTDTQYF
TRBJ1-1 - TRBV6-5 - TGTGCCAGCAGTTATGAAGGGGTCACTGAAGCTTTCTTT CASSYEGVTEAFF
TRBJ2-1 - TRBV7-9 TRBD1 TGTGCCAGCAGCGCAACCCGGGACAGGAAATACAATGAGCAGTTCTTC CASSATRDRKYNEQFF
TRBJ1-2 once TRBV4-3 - TGCGCCAGCAGCCAAGATCGGGGAGGAGGCTACACCTTC CASSQDRGGGYTF
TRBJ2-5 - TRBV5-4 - TGTGCCAGCAGCCACCCGGGACAAGAGACCCAGTACTTC CASSHPGQETQYF
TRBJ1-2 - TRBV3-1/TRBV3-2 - TGTGCCAGCAGCCGGTGGTCCGGTGATGGCTACACCTTC CASSRWSGDGYTF
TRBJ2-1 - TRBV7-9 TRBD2 TGTGCCAGCAGCTCCCTATCCGGACTAGAAGAGGGTGAGCAGTTCTTC CASSSLSGLEEGEQFF
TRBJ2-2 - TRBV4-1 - TGCGCCAGCAGCCAAGGCCGGACGAACACCGGGGAGCTGTTTTTT CASSQGRTNTGELFF
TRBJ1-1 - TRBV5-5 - TGTGCCAGCAGCTCGGGCCGACAGAGGAACACTGAAGCTTTCTTT CASSSGRQRNTEAFF
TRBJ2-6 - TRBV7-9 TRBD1 TGTGCCAGCAGCTCATCAACCGGGACAGGGGGCTCTGGGGCCAACGTCCTGACTTTC CASSSSTGTGGSGANVLTF
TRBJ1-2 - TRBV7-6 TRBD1 TGTGCCAGCAGCTTAGGCCGGCCGGGACAGATCAACTATGGCTACACCTTC CASSLGRPGQINYGYTF
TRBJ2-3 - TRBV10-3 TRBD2 TGTGCCATCAGTGAGAGCGGGAGTGCAGATACGCAGTATTTT CAISESGSADTQYF
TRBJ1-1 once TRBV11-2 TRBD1 TGTGCCAGCAGTTCGCACGACAGGGGAGGAACTGAAGCTTTCTTT CASSSHDRGGTEAFF
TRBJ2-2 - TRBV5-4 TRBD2 TGTGCCAGCAGCTTGTCGTTCCGGACTAGCGCTAACGGTGCCACCGGGGAGCTGTTTTTT CASSLSFRTSANGATGELFF
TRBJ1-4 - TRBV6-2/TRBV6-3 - TGTGCCAGCAGTTACTTGCAGGGGACGGGAAAACTGTTTTTT CASSYLQGTGKLFF
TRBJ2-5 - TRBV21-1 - TGTGCCAGCAGCTCCCGGGGGGCTAGCGGGAGTAAGTGCTCCGAAGAGACCCAGTACTTC CASSSRGASGSKCSEETQYF
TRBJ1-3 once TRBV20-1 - TGCAGTGCTAGTCTGGCTAACTCTGGAAACACCATATATTTT CSASLANSGNTIYF
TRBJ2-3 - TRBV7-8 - TGTGCCAGCAGCTTCAGCCTTAATCTAGATACGCAGTATTTT CASSFSLNLDTQYF
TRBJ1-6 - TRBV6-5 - TGTGCCAGCAGTTACTCGGCGGGACGGACTAATTCACCCCTCCACTTT CASSYSAGRTNSPLHF
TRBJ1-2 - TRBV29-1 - TGCAGTGTTGAGGGGGATAGCTATGGCTACACCTTC CSVEGDSYGYTF
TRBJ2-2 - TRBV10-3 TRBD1 TGTGCCATCACGGGACAGAGTGCGAACACCGGGGAGCTGTTTTTT CAITGQSANTGELFF
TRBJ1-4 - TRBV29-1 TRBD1 TGCAGCGTTGCATGGACAGGGAGTGAAAAACTGTTTTTT CSVAWTGSEKLFF
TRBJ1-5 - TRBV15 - TGTGCCACCAGCAGTAACCGCAATCAGCCCCAGCATTTT CATSSNRNQPQHF
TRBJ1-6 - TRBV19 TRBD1 TGTGCCAGTAGTGCCGGGACAGAGAATTCACCCCTCCACTTT CASSAGTENSPLHF
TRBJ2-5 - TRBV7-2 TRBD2 TGTGCCAGCAGCTTCCGCTTTCAGGGACTAGCGGAGCAGTACTTC CASSFRFQGLAEQYF
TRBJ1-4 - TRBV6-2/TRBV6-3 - TGTGCCAGCAGTTACTCCCGCAGATTACCAACTAATGAAAAACTGTTTTTT CASSYSRRLPTNEKLFF
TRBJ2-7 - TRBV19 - TGTGCCAGTAGTATGGGCAGGCCCCCAAAATACGAGCAGTACTTC CASSMGRPPKYEQYF
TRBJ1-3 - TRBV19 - TGTGGCGCCAAGGCCGGGACAAGCTCTGGAAACACCATATATTTT CGAKAGTSSGNTIYF
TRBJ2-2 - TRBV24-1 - TGTGCCACTAGTCAGAACACCGGGGAGCTGTTTTTT CATSQNTGELFF
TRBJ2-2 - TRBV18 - TGTGCCAGCTCAATCCAGAGCACCGGGGAGCTGTTTTTT CASSIQSTGELFF
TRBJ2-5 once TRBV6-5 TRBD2 TGTGCCAGCAGAATAGCGGGAGAGCCAGAGACCCAGTACTTC CASRIAGEPETQYF
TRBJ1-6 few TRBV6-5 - TGTGCCAGCGTTGACAGATGGAGTTCACCCCTCCACTTT CASVDRWSSPLHF
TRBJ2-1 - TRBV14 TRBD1 TGTGCCAGCAGCCCCCGGGACAGACTCAATGAGCAGTTCTTC CASSPRDRLNEQFF
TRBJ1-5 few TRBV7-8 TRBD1 TGTGCCAGCAGCTTACGGTACAGGGGTTCAGGCAATCAGCCCCAGCATTTT CASSLRYRGSGNQPQHF
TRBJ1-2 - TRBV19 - TGTGCCAGTAGTATAGTCGGGGACTATGGCTACACCTTC CASSIVGDYGYTF
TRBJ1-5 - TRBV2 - TGTGCCAGCAGTGTGTGGGGGCCAGTAAGTCAGCCCCAGCATTTT CASSVWGPVSQPQHF
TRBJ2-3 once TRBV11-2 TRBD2 TGTGCCAGCAGCTTTAGCGGGAGGGTTGGAGATACGCAGTATTTT CASSFSGRVGDTQYF
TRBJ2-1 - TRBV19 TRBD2 TGTGCCACCCTAAGGGTCTCTAGCGGGGGAGGTTACAATGAGCAGTTCTTC CATLRVSSGGGYNEQFF
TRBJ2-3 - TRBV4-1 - TGCGCCAGCAGCCAATTCGCGACCGACACAGATACGCAGTATTTT CASSQFATDTDTQYF
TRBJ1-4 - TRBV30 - TGTGCCTGGAGTAGCGGGACACTTGCAACTAATGAAAAACTGTTTTTT CAWSSGTLATNEKLFF
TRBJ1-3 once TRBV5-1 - TGCGCCAGCAGCCCGCTCGGGGGGGACGGAAACACCATATATTTT CASSPLGGDGNTIYF
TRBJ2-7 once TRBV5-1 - TGCGCCAGCAGCTTGGGTTGGGTAGCGACGAGCTCCTACGAGCAGTACTTC CASSLGWVATSSYEQYF
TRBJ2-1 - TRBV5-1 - TGCGCCAGCAGCCCCCACGACAGTGCTGATATATACAATGAGCAGTTCTTC CASSPHDSADIYNEQFF
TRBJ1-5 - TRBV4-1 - TGCGCCAGCAGCCAATTAATGGTGGCAGGGGCAAGACAGCCCCAGCATTTT CASSQLMVAGARQPQHF
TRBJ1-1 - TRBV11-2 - TGTGCCAGCAGCTTGGGCACTGAAGCTTTCTTT CASSLGTEAFF
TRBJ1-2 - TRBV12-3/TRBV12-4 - TGTGCCAGCAGTTTGGGGGGCAACTATGGCTACACCTTC CASSLGGNYGYTF
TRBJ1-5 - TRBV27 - TGTGCCAGCAGTTCCCCGAATCAGCCCCAGCATTTT CASSSPNQPQHF
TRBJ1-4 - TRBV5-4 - TGTGCCAGCAGCTTTAAACTGTTTTTT CASSFKLFF
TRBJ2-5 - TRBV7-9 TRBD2 TGTGCCAGCAGCTTAGGCCAGCGGGAGGGCATGGAGACCCAGTACTTC CASSLGQREGMETQYF
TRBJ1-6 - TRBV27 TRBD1 TGTGCCAGCAGTCCCGGACAGGGCGCTAATTCACCCCTCCACTTT CASSPGQGANSPLHF
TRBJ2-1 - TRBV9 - TGTGCCAGCAGCGTAGCGCTAGCGAGTGAGCAGTTCTTC CASSVALASEQFF